What follows are 21 T cell receptor beta chains derived from one specimen sequenced in a study of blood T cell repertoires in COVID-19. Data came from immunoSEQ multiplex PCR; TCRdb stores just in-frame clones and leaves some out. This table holds 90,000 or so clones, about 79% found once. The sequenced material came from peripheral blood. The receptor set was obtained from a man aged 55 to 70 with acute or convalescent COVID-19.

This chain joins TRBV27 and TRBJ1-1; 7 bases are a match to TRBD1. The V and J ends lost 1 base and 3 bases, in that order; junction bases with no gene match: 2. The CDR3 loop spans 14 amino acids. CDR1 is MNHEY and CDR2 is SMNVEV in the germline V gene (reference sequence). This CDR3 reads CASSLYRGYTEAFF. The CDR3 region has the DNA TGTGCCAGCAGTTTATACAGGGGATACACTGAAGCTTTCTTT.

The V gene is TRBV4-3, the J gene TRBJ2-1; 10 bases map to TRBD2. Losses at the gene ends were 5 bases for V and 2 bases for J; bases not matched to a gene: 6. The CDR3 has 16 amino acids. Germline V gene sequence: CDR1 LGHNA, CDR2 YSLEER. CDR3 sequence (DNA): TGCGCCAGCAGCACCCGAGCGGGGGGGACCTACAATGAGCAGTTCTTC. The encoded protein is CASSTRAGGTYNEQFF.

The V call is TRBV11-3, the J call TRBJ2-1; 8 bases agree with TRBD2. CDR1 is SGHNT and CDR2 is YENEEA in the germline V gene. This CDR3 is 15 amino acids long. V trimming: 3 bases; J trimming: 5 bases; junction bases outside the gene matches: 6. This CDR3 reads CASSFSGTSDNEQFF. CDR3 in DNA: TGTGCCAGCAGCTTTTCCGGGACTAGTGACAATGAGCAGTTCTTC.

J is TRBJ1-6 and V is TRBV19; TRBD1 agrees at 8 bases. Germline trimming cut 3 bases from V and 10 bases from J; bases unmatched to any gene: 5. The CDR3 length is 14 residues. Germline loops: CDR1 LNHDA, CDR2 SQIVND (reference sequence). As DNA, the CDR3 is TGTGCCAGTAGTATTCAGGGGGCTGAATCACCCCTCCACTTT. This gives the protein CASSIQGAESPLHF. Based on the CDR3 plus reference TRBV19 and TRBJ1-6, the full variable domain is DGGITQSPKYLFRKEGQNVTLSCEQNLNHDAMYWYRQDPGQGLRLIYYSQIVNDFQKGDIAEGYSVSREKKESFPLTVTSAQKNPTAFYLCASSIQGAESPLHFGNGTRLTVT.

This chain joins TRBV28 and TRBJ2-5, with D possibly TRBD1 on 5 matching bases. The CDR3 sequence is 14 residues long. Trimming left V 3 bases short and J 3 bases short, with 11 bases between. Germline CDR1 MDHEN, CDR2 SYDVKM. The CDR3 nucleotides read TGTGCCAGCAGTTTTGGGGCAGTAAAAGAGACCCAGTACTTC. The encoded protein is CASSFGAVKETQYF.

The rearrangement links TRBV5-6 to TRBJ1-2; D is undetermined. The length of the CDR3 is 11 residues. V was pared by 2 bases and J by 13 bases, with 12 bases between. Germline-derived CDR1 and CDR2 are SGHDT and YYEEEE. The CDR3 DNA reads TGTGCCAGCAGCTTCGGTGAAGTCTCCACCTTC. This gives the protein CASSFGEVSTF. Full variable domain (rest looked up from reference TRBV5-6 and TRBJ1-2): DAGVTQSPTHLIKTRGQQVTLRCSPKSGHDTVSWYQQALGQGPQFIFQYYEEEERQRGNFPDRFSGHQFPNYSSELNVNALLLGDSALYLCASSFGEVSTFGSGTRLTVV.

The gene calls are TRBV4-1 and TRBJ2-5; 9 bases agree with TRBD2. Germline assignment: CDR1 MGHRA and CDR2 YSYEKL. There are 16 residues in the CDR3. The V segment lost 1 base and the J segment 5 bases; nucleotides outside the gene matches: 8. The CDR3 DNA reads as TGCGCCAGCAGCCAAGTTGGCGGGGGGGCTGAGGAGACCCAGTACTTC. It specifies CASSQVGGGAEETQYF.

The V call is TRBV5-4, the J call TRBJ1-5; tentatively, D is TRBD1 (5 bases). The germline CDR1 and CDR2 sequences are SGHNT and YYREEE (reference sequence). V was cut by 0 bases and J by 2 bases, with 9 bases left in between. The length of the CDR3 is 15 residues. The CDR3 spells CASSLGREGNQPQHF. In DNA form, the CDR3 reads TGTGCCAGCAGCTTGGGCAGGGAGGGCAATCAGCCCCAGCATTTT. Combining the CDR3 with reference TRBV5-4 and TRBJ1-5 gives the whole variable domain ETGVTQSPTHLIKTRGQQVTLRCSSQSGHNTVSWYQQALGQGPQFIFQYYREEENGRGNFPPRFSGLQFPNYSSELNVNALELDDSALYLCASSLGREGNQPQHFGDGTRLSIL.

CDR3 sequence reads: CASSEQHSGANVLTF. The CDR3 coding sequence is TGTGCCAGCAGTGAGCAACATTCTGGGGCCAACGTCCTGACTTTC. The rearrangement uses TRBV6-4 and TRBJ2-6; D remains ambiguous. Germline CDR1 reads MRHNA; CDR2 reads SNTAGT. The germline V and J ends were trimmed by 3 bases and 1 base, with 7 bases remaining between them. The CDR3 length is 15 residues.

The chain recombines TRBV28 with TRBJ1-3; D gene ambiguous. The CDR3 is made up of 13 amino acids. Per germline, CDR1 MDHEN and CDR2 SYDVKM. Trimming cost V 8 bases and J 2 bases, with 10 bases left between them. The CDR3 nucleotides are TGTGCCAGCGGAGAGGGAGCTGGAAACACCATATATTTT. Its protein product is CASGEGAGNTIYF.

This clone came up a few times. J is TRBJ1-1 and V is TRBV18; tentatively, D is TRBD1 (5 bases). Germline assignment: CDR1 KGHSH and CDR2 LQKENI. The CDR3 covers 13 residues. The V gene lost 3 bases and the J gene lost 6 bases, with 11 bases spanning the gap. CDR3 sequence (DNA): TGTGCCAGCTCACCCGAGTCAGGGTCTGAAGCTTTCTTT. Translating it yields CASSPESGSEAFF. Based on the CDR3 plus reference TRBV18 and TRBJ1-1, the full variable domain is NAGVMQNPRHLVRRRGQEARLRCSPMKGHSHVYWYRQLPEEGLKFMVYLQKENIIDESGMPKERFSAEFPKEGPSILRIQQVVRGDSAAYFCASSPESGSEAFFGQGTRLTVV.

The rearrangement uses TRBV5-6 and TRBJ2-1; TRBD1 is a possible D gene (6 bases). The CDR3 spans 14 residues. V was cut by 2 bases and J by 2 bases, with 8 bases left in between. Germline lookup yields CDR1 SGHDT and CDR2 YYEEEE. CDR3 sequence (DNA): TGTGCCAGCAGCTTACAGGGCCCCTACAATGAGCAGTTCTTC. It codes for CASSLQGPYNEQFF.

This chain links TRBV30 with TRBJ2-7, with a tentative D call TRBD1 (5 bases). The germline V gene has CDR1 GTSNPN and CDR2 SVGIG (reference sequence). There are 12 residues in the CDR3. V dropped 3 bases and J dropped 4 bases, with 10 bases sitting between them. CDR3 nucleotides: TGTGCCTGGAGGTGGCAGGGATACGAGCAGTACTTC. This codes for CAWRWQGYEQYF.

This chain uses TRBV24-1 with TRBJ2-6; unclear D gene. V was clipped by 3 bases and J by 4 bases, with 6 bases between them. Germline V gene data show CDR1 as KGHDR and CDR2 as SFDVKD. The CDR3 runs 14 residues. The CDR3 sequence: CATSDPTGANVLTF. CDR3 DNA sequence: TGTGCCACCAGTGATCCGACAGGGGCCAACGTCCTGACTTTC.

Only a few counts were recorded for this clone. The chain joins TRBV7-2 to TRBJ2-7, with a weak D call TRBD1 (6 bases). Germline CDR1 SGHTA, CDR2 FQGNSA. There are 16 residues in the CDR3. The V end lost 0 bases, the J end lost 4 bases, and 16 bases lay between the germline ends. The CDR3 bases are TGTGCCAGCAGCTTAGCGATGGGCCTTCAGGGGTACGAGCAGTACTTC. It codes for CASSLAMGLQGYEQYF.

The chain carries TRBV28 and TRBJ1-2, with 8 bases matching TRBD1. V shed 6 bases and J 8 bases; nucleotides not matched to a gene: 8. The CDR3 loop spans 13 amino acids. Germline V gives CDR1 MDHEN, CDR2 SYDVKM. CDR3 sequence (DNA): TGTGCCAGCAGGAGACAGGGGCTTAGCGGCTACACCTTC. It yields the protein CASRRQGLSGYTF.

This chain uses TRBV7-9 with TRBJ2-5; 7 bases fit TRBD2. V dropped 2 bases and J dropped 5; count of bases not matched to a gene: 8. The CDR3 spans 15 residues. The germline V gene encodes CDR1 SEHNR and CDR2 FQNEAQ (reference sequence). The CDR3 coding sequence is TGTGCCAGCAGCTTAAATCTGTTCGGGGGGGAGACCCAGTACTTC. It specifies CASSLNLFGGETQYF.

This clone was recorded only once. This chain joins TRBV7-6 and TRBJ2-7, with D tentatively TRBD1 (5 bases). CDR1 SGHVS and CDR2 FNYEAQ come from the germline V gene. Trimming pared 4 bases from V and 1 base from J, leaving 11 bases between. The CDR3 spans 14 residues. CDR3 amino acids: CASSSRDFSYEQYF. CDR3 sequence (DNA): TGTGCCAGCAGCTCCAGGGATTTTTCCTACGAGCAGTACTTC.

This chain connects TRBV28 to TRBJ2-2; the D gene is possibly TRBD1 (6 bases). V shed 6 bases and J shed 1 base, with 15 bases lying between them. CDR1 is MDHEN, CDR2 SYDVKM, per germline. The CDR3 is 16 amino acids. The CDR3 region is CASRSRGSLNTGELFF. CDR3 sequence (DNA): TGTGCCAGCAGATCCAGGGGTTCCTTGAACACCGGGGAGCTGTTTTTT.

J is TRBJ1-5 and V is TRBV29-1; maybe TRBD1 (5 bases). Trimming shortened V by 6 bases and J by 4 bases, and 13 bases separated the two germline ends. The CDR3 loop spans 13 amino acids. CDR1 is SQVTM and CDR2 is ANQGSEA in the germline V gene. CDR3 protein: CSVKFQGNQPQHF. The CDR3 nucleotides are TGCAGCGTGAAATTCCAGGGAAATCAGCCCCAGCATTTT. Drawing the rest from reference TRBV29-1 and TRBJ1-5, the complete variable domain is SAVISQKPSRDICQRGTSLTIQCQVDSQVTMMFWYRQQPGQSLTLIATANQGSEATYESGFVIDKFPISRPNLTFSTLTVSNMSPEDSSIYLCSVKFQGNQPQHFGDGTRLSIL.

The chain is built from TRBV7-2 and TRBJ2-5; weak D call: TRBD1 (6 bases). V lost 3 bases, J lost 5 bases, and 13 bases lay in between. This CDR3 region has 14 residues. The germline V gene encodes CDR1 SGHTA and CDR2 FQGNSA. This chain's CDR3 is CASSLGRGRETQYF. CDR3 coding DNA: TGTGCCAGCAGCTTGGGCAGGGGAAGGGAGACCCAGTACTTC.